This T cell receptor (beta chain) was identified in a study of cytomegalovirus exposure and HLA in healthy donors. Study findings and constraints: Later analysis revealed greater clonal expansion in HLA-associated TCR beta chains than in equally common others. In a later analysis, TCR beta V- and J-gene trimming was associated with a missense DCLRE1C variant.

On this clone: Antigen specificity is unknown.

Use of 60 Vbeta and 13 Jbeta primers characterized the PCR. Assay: immunoSEQ multiplex PCR; the TCRdb copy retains only in-frame clones and omits some. The data hold about 130,000 clones, with 79% observed a single time. V gave up 7 bases and J gave up 6 bases, with 13 bases separating them. From germline, CDR1 is LNHDA and CDR2 SQIVND (reference sequence). This CDR3 comprises 13 residues. The sequencing sample was made of PBMCs. V and J are TRBV19 and TRBJ1-3; D unresolved. This sequence was found in a man between 18 and 29 years old in good health and CMV-seronegative. CDR3 in amino acids: CASTSGLANTIYF. DNA for the CDR3: TGTGCCAGTACCTCCGGGTTAGCAAACACCATATATTTT.